Given below is one TCR beta chain in context. A J-beta primer mix and a sample-barcoded 5' primer were used in a second PCR of about 7 to 12 cycles. TCRdb re-analysed the 5' RACE reads in MiXCR, keeping a single row per CDR3 protein. The data contain some 1.8 million distinct CDR3 sequences, 30% to 40% of them singletons. This sample stems from a study of blood T cells in healthy people across ages. Trimming pared 6 bases from V and 7 bases from J, leaving 13 bases between. This CDR3 has 12 residues. Germline V lookup: CDR1 SQVTM, CDR2 ANQGSEA. Total RNA, at least 6 micrograms per sample, came from PBMCs.

This TCR came from a human donor in good health. The V and J genes are TRBV29-1 and TRBJ1-5; no reliable D call. Sequencing was done on a sample of blood. The CDR3: CSVSAARQPQHF. CDR3 DNA sequence: TGCAGCGTCTCGGCGGCCCGACAGCCCCAGCATTTT.